This T cell receptor (beta chain) was sequenced during a study of control samples from healthy donors and cancer patients. CDR3 length: 15 residues. Trimming stripped 1 base from V and 4 bases from J, with 13 bases between. The germline V gene encodes CDR1 SGHTA and CDR2 FQGNSA. TCRdb's copy holds only in-frame clones and misses some; the assay was immunoSEQ multiplex PCR. The sample consists of fewer than 85,000 clones, around 91% of them appearing once. The V call is TRBV7-2, the J call TRBJ2-5; D remains unclear. This clonotype was sampled from a man in his forties or fifties in good health. The sample consisted of blood. The CDR3 coding sequence is TGTGCCAGCAGCTTAGAGTGGATAGTCGGAGAGACCCAGTACTTC. Its translation is CASSLEWIVGETQYF. The complete variable domain, with remaining parts taken from reference TRBV7-2 and TRBJ2-5, reads GAGVSQSPSNKVTEKGKDVELRCDPISGHTALYWYRQSLGQGLEFLIYFQGNSAPDKSGLPSDRFSAERTGGSVSTLTIQRTQQEDSAVYLCASSLEWIVGETQYFGPGTRLLVL.